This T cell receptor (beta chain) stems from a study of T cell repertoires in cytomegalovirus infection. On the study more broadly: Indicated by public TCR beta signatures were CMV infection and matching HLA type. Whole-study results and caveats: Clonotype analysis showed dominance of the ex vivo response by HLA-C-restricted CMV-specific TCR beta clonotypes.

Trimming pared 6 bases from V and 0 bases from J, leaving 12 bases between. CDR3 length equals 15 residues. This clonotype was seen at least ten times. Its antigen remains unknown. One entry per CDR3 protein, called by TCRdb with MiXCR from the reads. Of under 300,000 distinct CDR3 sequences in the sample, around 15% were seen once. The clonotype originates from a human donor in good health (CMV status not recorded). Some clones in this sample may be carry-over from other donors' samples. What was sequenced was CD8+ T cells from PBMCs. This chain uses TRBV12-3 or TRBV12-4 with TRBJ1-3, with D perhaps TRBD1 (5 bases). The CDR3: CASRTQVNSGNTIYF. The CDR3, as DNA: TGTGCCAGCAGGACACAGGTCAACTCTGGAAACACCATATATTTT.